The entry below gives a single TCR beta chain sequence along with its context. V shed 5 bases and J 7 bases; nucleotides not matched to a gene: 8. The CDR3 runs to 14 residues. Germline assignment: CDR1 SGHTA and CDR2 FQGNSA. The data originate from a study of cytomegalovirus exposure and HLA in healthy donors. This PCR relied on a set of 60 Vbeta primers and 13 Jbeta primers. Repertoires were generated with immunoSEQ multiplex PCR, while TCRdb's copy carries only in-frame clones and drops some. The table includes about 180,000 clones, almost 85% detected once. Donors were ostensibly healthy at sampling, although undocumented immune exposures were probable.

Material for sequencing was PBMCs. The gene calls are TRBV7-2 and TRBJ2-1; 7 bases match TRBD1. This clonotype was obtained from a woman aged 50 to 60 in good health and CMV-seronegative. The DNA of the CDR3 is TGTGCCAGCAGCCCGAGACAGGGTTGGAATGAGCAGTTCTTC. It codes for CASSPRQGWNEQFF.